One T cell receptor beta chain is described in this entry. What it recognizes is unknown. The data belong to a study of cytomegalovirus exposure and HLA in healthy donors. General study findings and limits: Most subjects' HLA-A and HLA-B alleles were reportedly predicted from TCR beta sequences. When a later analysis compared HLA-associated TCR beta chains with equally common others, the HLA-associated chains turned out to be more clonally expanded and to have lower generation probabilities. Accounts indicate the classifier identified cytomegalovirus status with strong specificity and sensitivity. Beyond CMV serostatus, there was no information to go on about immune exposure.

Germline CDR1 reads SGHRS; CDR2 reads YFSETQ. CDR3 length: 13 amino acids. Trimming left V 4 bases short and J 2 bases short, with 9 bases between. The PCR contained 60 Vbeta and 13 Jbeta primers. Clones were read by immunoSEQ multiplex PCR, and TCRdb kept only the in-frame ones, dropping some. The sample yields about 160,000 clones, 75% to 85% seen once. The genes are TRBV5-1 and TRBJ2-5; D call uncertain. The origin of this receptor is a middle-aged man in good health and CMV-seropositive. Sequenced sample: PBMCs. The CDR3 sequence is CASSVGSQETQYF. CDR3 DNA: TGCGCCAGCAGCGTCGGGTCACAAGAGACCCAGTACTTC.